The T cell receptor (beta chain) described here comes from a study of cytomegalovirus exposure and HLA in healthy donors. This clone turned up a few times. It was with 60 Vbeta and 13 Jbeta primers that the PCR ran. The assay was immunoSEQ multiplex PCR, and TCRdb's table has in-frame clones only and misses some. The sample lists 55,000 or so clones, 80% to 85% seen once, with more than 1.5% in the top ten. In germline, CDR1 is LGHNA, CDR2 YNFKEQ. This CDR3 has 16 residues. The junction had 7 bases not matched to a gene; V was cut back by 1 base and J by 2 bases. The chain uses TRBV4-2 and TRBJ2-7; TRBD2 aligns across 8 bases. The sequenced material came from PBMCs. The receptor's source is a man aged 25 to 45 in good health and CMV-seronegative. CDR3 protein: CASSQGVLAETYEQYF. DNA for the CDR3: TGTGCCAGCAGCCAAGGGGTACTAGCGGAAACCTACGAGCAGTACTTC.